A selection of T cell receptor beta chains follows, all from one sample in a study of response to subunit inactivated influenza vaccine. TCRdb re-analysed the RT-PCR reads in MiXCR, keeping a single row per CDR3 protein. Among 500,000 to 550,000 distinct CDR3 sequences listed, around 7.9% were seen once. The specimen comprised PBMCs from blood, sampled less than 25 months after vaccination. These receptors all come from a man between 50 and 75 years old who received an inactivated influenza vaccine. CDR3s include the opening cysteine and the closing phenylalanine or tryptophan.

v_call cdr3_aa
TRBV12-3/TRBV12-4 CASSSGLAGGLYNEQFF
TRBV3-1 CASTVWGEQTQYF
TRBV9 CASSVSAGAYYEQYF
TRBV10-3 CAISPRGQGNYEQYF
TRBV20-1 CSAREGGRTSTDTQYF
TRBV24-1 CATRAGAYNEQFF
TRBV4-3 CASSQGLAGTDTQYF
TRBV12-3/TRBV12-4 CASSLGDFATNEKLFF
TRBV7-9 CASSLGNEKLFF
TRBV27 CASSLWAGWGTGANVLTF
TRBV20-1 CSARDWGQLNNEQFF
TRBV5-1 CASSLVTGENSPLHF
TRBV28 CASSLLAKTDLYF
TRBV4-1 CASSQESRRGYNEQFF
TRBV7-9 CASTFGTPGDTQYF
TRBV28 CASRPGLAGGSEQFF
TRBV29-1 CSVAPTGEGVYEQYF
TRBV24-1 CATSTVAPDTQYF
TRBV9 CASSVAGRSGEQYF
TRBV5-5 CASSTLTGENEKLFF
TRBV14 CASSQPAGGPTTQYF
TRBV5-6 CASSLDSNTEAFF
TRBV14 CASSQESRVGPNEKLFF
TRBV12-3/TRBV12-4 CASGSGRVYEQYF
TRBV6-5 CASSYLGDSYEQYF
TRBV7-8 CASSPRGRKNIQYF
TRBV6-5 CASGRNNNEQFF
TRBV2 CASRPGLAGETQYF
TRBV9 CASSGAVSYNEQFF
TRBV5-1 CASSYSPTDSNYGYTF
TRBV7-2 CASSLGAGGSTDTQYF
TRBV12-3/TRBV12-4 CASSPSLGSAPLHF
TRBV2 CASSPGQSSGANVLTF
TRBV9 CASSGGTGRTSTDTQYF
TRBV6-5 CASSSSGTAGEKLFF
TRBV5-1 CASSVGQGGGTEAFF
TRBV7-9 CASSFRTRNTGELFF
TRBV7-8 CASSRSNPRGETQYF